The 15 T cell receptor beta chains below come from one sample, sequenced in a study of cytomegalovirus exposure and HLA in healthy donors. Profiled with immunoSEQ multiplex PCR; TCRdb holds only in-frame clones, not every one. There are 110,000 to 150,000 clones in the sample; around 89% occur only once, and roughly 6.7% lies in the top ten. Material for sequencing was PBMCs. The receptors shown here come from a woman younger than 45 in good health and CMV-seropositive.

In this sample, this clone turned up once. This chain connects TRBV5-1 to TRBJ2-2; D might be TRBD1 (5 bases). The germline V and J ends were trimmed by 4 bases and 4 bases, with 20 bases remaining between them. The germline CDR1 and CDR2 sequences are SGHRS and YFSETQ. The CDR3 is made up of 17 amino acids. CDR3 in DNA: TGCGCCAGCAGCACGACAAACCCAATCAGGGCCACCGGGGAGCTGTTTTTT. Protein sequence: CASSTTNPIRATGELFF.

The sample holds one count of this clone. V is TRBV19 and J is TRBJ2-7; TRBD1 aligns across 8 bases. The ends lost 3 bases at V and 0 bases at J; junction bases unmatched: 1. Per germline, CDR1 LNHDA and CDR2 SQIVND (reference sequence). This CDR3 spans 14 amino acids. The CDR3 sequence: CASSMGTGSYEQYF. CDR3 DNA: TGTGCCAGTAGTATGGGGACAGGCTCCTACGAGCAGTACTTC.

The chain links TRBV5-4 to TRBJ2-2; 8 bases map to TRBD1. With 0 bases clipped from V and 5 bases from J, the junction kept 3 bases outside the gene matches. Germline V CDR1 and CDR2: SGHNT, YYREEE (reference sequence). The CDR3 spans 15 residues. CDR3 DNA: TGTGCCAGCAGCTTGGAGGACAGGGTAACCGGGGAGCTGTTTTTT. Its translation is CASSLEDRVTGELFF. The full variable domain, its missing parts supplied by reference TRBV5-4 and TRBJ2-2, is ETGVTQSPTHLIKTRGQQVTLRCSSQSGHNTVSWYQQALGQGPQFIFQYYREEENGRGNFPPRFSGLQFPNYSSELNVNALELDDSALYLCASSLEDRVTGELFFGEGSRLTVL.

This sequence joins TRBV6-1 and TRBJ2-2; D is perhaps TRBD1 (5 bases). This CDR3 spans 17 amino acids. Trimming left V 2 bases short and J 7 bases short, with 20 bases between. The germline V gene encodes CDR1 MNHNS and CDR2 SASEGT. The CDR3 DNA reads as TGTGCCAGCAGTGAATATGGGGTTCCGAAGGGGTACGGGGAGCTGTTTTTT. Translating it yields CASSEYGVPKGYGELFF.

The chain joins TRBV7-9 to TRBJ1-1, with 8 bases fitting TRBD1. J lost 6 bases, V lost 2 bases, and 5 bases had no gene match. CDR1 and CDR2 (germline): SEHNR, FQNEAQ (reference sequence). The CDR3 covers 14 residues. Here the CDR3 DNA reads TGTGCCAGCAGCTTATATCAGGGGGCCGCTGAAGCTTTCTTT. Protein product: CASSLYQGAAEAFF.

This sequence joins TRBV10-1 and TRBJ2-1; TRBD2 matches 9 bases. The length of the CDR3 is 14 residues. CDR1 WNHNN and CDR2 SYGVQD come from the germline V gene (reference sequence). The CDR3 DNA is TGCGCACCCTTTCGGGCTAGCGGGGCGGGCGAGCAGTTCTTC. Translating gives CAPFRASGAGEQFF.

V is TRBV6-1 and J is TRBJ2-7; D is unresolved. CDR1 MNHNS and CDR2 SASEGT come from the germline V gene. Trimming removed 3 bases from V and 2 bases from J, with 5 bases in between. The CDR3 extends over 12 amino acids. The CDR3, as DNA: TGTGCCAGCAGTGACTTTCCCTACGAGCAGTACTTC. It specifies CASSDFPYEQYF.

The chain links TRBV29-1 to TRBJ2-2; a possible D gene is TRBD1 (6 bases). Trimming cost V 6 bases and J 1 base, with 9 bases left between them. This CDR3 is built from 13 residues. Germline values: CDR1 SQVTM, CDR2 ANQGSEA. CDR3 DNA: TGCAGCGTCCTGGACAGGAACACCGGGGAGCTGTTTTTT. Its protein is CSVLDRNTGELFF.

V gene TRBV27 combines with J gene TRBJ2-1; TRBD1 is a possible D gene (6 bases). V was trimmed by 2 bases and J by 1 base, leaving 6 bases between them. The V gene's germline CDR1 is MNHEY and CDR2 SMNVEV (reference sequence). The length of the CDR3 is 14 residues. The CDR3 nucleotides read TGTGCCAGCAGTTTAGGGACATCCTACAATGAGCAGTTCTTC. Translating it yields CASSLGTSYNEQFF.

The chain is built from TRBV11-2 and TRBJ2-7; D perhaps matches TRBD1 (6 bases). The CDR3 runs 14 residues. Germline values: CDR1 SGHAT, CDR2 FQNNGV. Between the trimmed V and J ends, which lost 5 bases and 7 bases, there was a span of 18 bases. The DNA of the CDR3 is TGTGCCAGCAGCCCATTAAGGGGGTCAGGGGAGCAGTACTTC. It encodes CASSPLRGSGEQYF.

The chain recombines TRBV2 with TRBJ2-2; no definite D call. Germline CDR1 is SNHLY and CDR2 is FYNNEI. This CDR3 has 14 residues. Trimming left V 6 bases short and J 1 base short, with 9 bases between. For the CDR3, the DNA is TGTGCCAGCAGGGCAGCGATGAACACCGGGGAGCTGTTTTTT. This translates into CASRAAMNTGELFF.

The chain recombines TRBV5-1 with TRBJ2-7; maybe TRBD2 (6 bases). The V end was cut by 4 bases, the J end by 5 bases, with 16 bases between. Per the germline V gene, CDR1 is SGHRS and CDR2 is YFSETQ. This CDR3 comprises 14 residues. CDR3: CASSPRAGIHEQYF. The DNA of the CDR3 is TGCGCCAGCAGCCCTCGGGCGGGGATCCACGAGCAGTACTTC.

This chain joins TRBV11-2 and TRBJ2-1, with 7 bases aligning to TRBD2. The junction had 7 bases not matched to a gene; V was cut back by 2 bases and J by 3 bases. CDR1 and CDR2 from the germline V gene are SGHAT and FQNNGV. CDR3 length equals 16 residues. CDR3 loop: CASSLIRSGVYNEQFF. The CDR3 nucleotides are TGTGCCAGCAGCTTAATCAGGAGCGGGGTCTACAATGAGCAGTTCTTC.

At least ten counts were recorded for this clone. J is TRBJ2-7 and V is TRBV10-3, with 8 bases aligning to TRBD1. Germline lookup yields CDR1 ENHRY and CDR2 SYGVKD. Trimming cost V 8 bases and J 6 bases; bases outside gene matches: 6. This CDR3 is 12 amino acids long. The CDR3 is CAIGTGGVEQYF. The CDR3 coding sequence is TGTGCCATCGGTACAGGGGGAGTCGAGCAGTACTTC.

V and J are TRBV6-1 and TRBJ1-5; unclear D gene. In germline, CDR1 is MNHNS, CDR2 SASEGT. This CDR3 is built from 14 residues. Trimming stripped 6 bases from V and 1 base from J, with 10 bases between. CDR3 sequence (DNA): TGTGCCAGCAGCGACCGGCGGAGCAATCAGCCCCAGCATTTT. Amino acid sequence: CASSDRRSNQPQHF.